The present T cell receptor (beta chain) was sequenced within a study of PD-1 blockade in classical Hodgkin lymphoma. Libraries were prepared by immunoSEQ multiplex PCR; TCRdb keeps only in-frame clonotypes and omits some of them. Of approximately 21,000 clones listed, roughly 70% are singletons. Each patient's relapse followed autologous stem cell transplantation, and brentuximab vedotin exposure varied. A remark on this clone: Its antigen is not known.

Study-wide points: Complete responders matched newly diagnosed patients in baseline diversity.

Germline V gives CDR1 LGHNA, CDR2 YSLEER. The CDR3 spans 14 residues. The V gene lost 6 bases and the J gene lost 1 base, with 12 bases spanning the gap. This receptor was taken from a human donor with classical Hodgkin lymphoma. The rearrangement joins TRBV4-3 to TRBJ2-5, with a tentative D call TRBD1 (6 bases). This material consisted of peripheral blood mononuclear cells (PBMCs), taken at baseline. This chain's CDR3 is CASSYGQSQETQYF. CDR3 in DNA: TGCGCCAGCAGTTACGGACAGTCCCAAGAGACCCAGTACTTC.